These T cell receptor beta chains were read from a single sample in a study of cytomegalovirus exposure and HLA in healthy donors. Sequencing used immunoSEQ multiplex PCR; TCRdb keeps in-frame clones, though not all of them. The table has roughly 180,000 clones, 82% seen once. Material: PBMCs. The receptors come from a male donor in good health and CMV-seronegative. CDR3s include the opening cysteine and the closing phenylalanine or tryptophan. D genes are given only for firm matches. Part of the rows lack a size; the others show once, few, many or a class for expanded clones.

clone size: .; V gene: TRBV6-4; J gene: TRBJ2-3; D gene: TRBD1; CDR3 DNA: TGTGCCAGCAGTCAGGACAGGGGGTCAGATACGCAGTATTTT; CDR3 protein: CASSQDRGSDTQYF
clone size: .; V gene: TRBV5-1; J gene: TRBJ2-7; D gene: TRBD1; CDR3 DNA: TGCGCCAGCAGCAAGGGACAGGGTGTTGTCTACGAGCAGTACTTC; CDR3 protein: CASSKGQGVVYEQYF
clone size: .; V gene: TRBV29-1; J gene: TRBJ1-6; D gene: TRBD1; CDR3 DNA: TGCAGCGTTATAGGACAGGGGGCTACCCTCCACTTT; CDR3 protein: CSVIGQGATLHF
clone size: .; V gene: TRBV2; J gene: TRBJ2-2; D gene: TRBD1; CDR3 DNA: TGTGCCAGCAGTGAACGGCAGGGGGACACCGGGGAGCTGTTTTTT; CDR3 protein: CASSERQGDTGELFF
clone size: .; V gene: TRBV6-1; J gene: TRBJ1-1; D gene: .; CDR3 DNA: TGTGCCAGCAGTGAACTGGGGAGACGCACTGAAGCTTTCTTT; CDR3 protein: CASSELGRRTEAFF
clone size: .; V gene: TRBV11-2; J gene: TRBJ2-2; D gene: .; CDR3 DNA: TGTGCCAGCAGCTCGCGACAGAACACCGGGGAGCTGTTTTTT; CDR3 protein: CASSSRQNTGELFF
clone size: .; V gene: TRBV2; J gene: TRBJ2-5; D gene: TRBD2; CDR3 DNA: TGTGCCAGCATCGGGACTAGCGACCAAGAGACCCAGTACTTC; CDR3 protein: CASIGTSDQETQYF
clone size: .; V gene: TRBV4-1; J gene: TRBJ1-6; D gene: .; CDR3 DNA: TGCGCCAGCAGCTACATACAGGAACCCCTCCACTTT; CDR3 protein: CASSYIQEPLHF
clone size: .; V gene: TRBV11-2; J gene: TRBJ2-7; D gene: TRBD2; CDR3 DNA: TGTGCCAGCAGCCCGACCGGGGGGTCCCCCTACGAGCAGTACTTC; CDR3 protein: CASSPTGGSPYEQYF
clone size: .; V gene: TRBV6-6; J gene: TRBJ1-3; D gene: .; CDR3 DNA: TGTGCCAGCAGCGATACCGGGACAAGATATTTT; CDR3 protein: CASSDTGTRYF
clone size: once; V gene: TRBV7-9; J gene: TRBJ1-1; D gene: .; CDR3 DNA: TGTGCCAGCAGCCCACCGGTTGACACTGAAGCTTTCTTT; CDR3 protein: CASSPPVDTEAFF
clone size: .; V gene: TRBV9; J gene: TRBJ2-7; D gene: .; CDR3 DNA: TGTGCCAGCAGCGTAGAAAACACTCTACCTAGGCCCGAGCAGTACTTC; CDR3 protein: CASSVENTLPRPEQYF
clone size: .; V gene: TRBV6-6; J gene: TRBJ2-4; D gene: TRBD1; CDR3 DNA: TGTGCCAGCAGTTCCACCCGGACACAGGGGGCATTCATTCAGTACTTC; CDR3 protein: CASSSTRTQGAFIQYF
clone size: .; V gene: TRBV7-9; J gene: TRBJ2-1; D gene: TRBD1; CDR3 DNA: TGTTCCAGCAGCACTCCGGGACAGGGGGCTTCTGAGCAGTTCTTC; CDR3 protein: CSSSTPGQGASEQFF
clone size: .; V gene: TRBV6-5; J gene: TRBJ2-7; D gene: TRBD1; CDR3 DNA: TGTGCCAGCAGTTTCACCGGGACAGGGGCCTACGAGCAGTACTTC; CDR3 protein: CASSFTGTGAYEQYF
clone size: .; V gene: TRBV11-2; J gene: TRBJ2-2; D gene: .; CDR3 DNA: TGTGCCAGCAGCAAGGACAGACCCACCGGGGAGCTGTTTTTT; CDR3 protein: CASSKDRPTGELFF
clone size: once; V gene: TRBV5-4; J gene: TRBJ2-7; D gene: .; CDR3 DNA: TGTGCCAGCTTTTTCGACCGCGCGGGCTACGAGCAGTACTTC; CDR3 protein: CASFFDRAGYEQYF
clone size: .; V gene: TRBV18; J gene: TRBJ2-5; D gene: TRBD1; CDR3 DNA: TGTGCCAGCTCACCACCATCCAGGGGGACCGAGACCCAGTACTTC; CDR3 protein: CASSPPSRGTETQYF
clone size: few; V gene: TRBV10-3; J gene: TRBJ2-7; D gene: .; CDR3 DNA: TGTGCCATTATGGACAGTTACGAGCAGTACTTC; CDR3 protein: CAIMDSYEQYF
clone size: .; V gene: TRBV6-1; J gene: TRBJ1-1; D gene: TRBD1; CDR3 DNA: TGTGCCAGCAAAATGGGACAGGGGACCACTGAAGCTTTCTTT; CDR3 protein: CASKMGQGTTEAFF
clone size: .; V gene: TRBV27; J gene: TRBJ1-3; D gene: TRBD1; CDR3 DNA: TGTGCCAGCAGTTTGAGGGGGCTTGGAAACACCATATATTTT; CDR3 protein: CASSLRGLGNTIYF
clone size: .; V gene: TRBV25-1; J gene: TRBJ1-6; D gene: .; CDR3 DNA: TGTGCCAGCAGCGGCGGACAGTATAATTCACCCCTCCACTTT; CDR3 protein: CASSGGQYNSPLHF
clone size: .; V gene: TRBV2; J gene: TRBJ1-6; D gene: TRBD1; CDR3 DNA: TGTGCCAGCAGAAGGGACAGCTATTCACCCCTCCACTTT; CDR3 protein: CASRRDSYSPLHF
clone size: .; V gene: TRBV28; J gene: TRBJ2-7; D gene: .; CDR3 DNA: TGTGCCAGCAGTTTACCCGCGTCCGAGCAGTACTTC; CDR3 protein: CASSLPASEQYF
clone size: .; V gene: TRBV28; J gene: TRBJ2-7; D gene: TRBD2; CDR3 DNA: TGTGCCAGCAGTTCACGAGCGGGAGGGCCTGTTGAGCAGTACTTC; CDR3 protein: CASSSRAGGPVEQYF
clone size: .; V gene: TRBV10-3; J gene: TRBJ1-2; D gene: .; CDR3 DNA: TGTGCCATCAGTGGTTTAGGAGGGGAGGAATATGGCTACACCTTC; CDR3 protein: CAISGLGGEEYGYTF
clone size: .; V gene: TRBV6-6; J gene: TRBJ2-5; D gene: TRBD2; CDR3 DNA: TGTGCCAGCAGGGCGACGGGGGGGACGGAGACCCAGTACTTC; CDR3 protein: CASRATGGTETQYF
clone size: .; V gene: TRBV5-4; J gene: TRBJ2-3; D gene: TRBD1; CDR3 DNA: TGTGCCAGCAGCGATCGGGACAGGGCCACAGATACGCAGTATTTT; CDR3 protein: CASSDRDRATDTQYF
clone size: once; V gene: TRBV7-9; J gene: TRBJ2-7; D gene: TRBD2; CDR3 DNA: TGTGCCAGCAGCCTCCTTAGCGGGGGCCGTACCTACGAGCAGTACTTC; CDR3 protein: CASSLLSGGRTYEQYF
clone size: .; V gene: TRBV9; J gene: TRBJ2-2; D gene: .; CDR3 DNA: TGTGCCAGCAGCGTAGGGGCGACCCAGAACACCGGGGAGCTGTTTTTT; CDR3 protein: CASSVGATQNTGELFF
clone size: .; V gene: TRBV6-1; J gene: TRBJ1-2; D gene: .; CDR3 DNA: TGTGCCAGCAGTGAAGGGGGGGACTATGGCTACACCTTC; CDR3 protein: CASSEGGDYGYTF
clone size: .; V gene: TRBV6-5; J gene: TRBJ1-5; D gene: .; CDR3 DNA: TGTGCCAGCAGTTACTCAGGGGCACAGAATCAGCCCCAGCATTTT; CDR3 protein: CASSYSGAQNQPQHF
clone size: .; V gene: TRBV7-2; J gene: TRBJ2-7; D gene: TRBD2; CDR3 DNA: TGTGCCAGCAGTTTCCCACGGCTAGCGGGAAGGGAGCAGTACTTC; CDR3 protein: CASSFPRLAGREQYF
clone size: .; V gene: TRBV5-1; J gene: TRBJ2-1; D gene: .; CDR3 DNA: TGCGCCAACAGCTTTGGGACAAACAACAATGAGCAGTTCTTC; CDR3 protein: CANSFGTNNNEQFF
clone size: once; V gene: TRBV5-6; J gene: TRBJ2-2; D gene: TRBD1; CDR3 DNA: TGTGCCAGCAGCTTCCAGGGGGCGAACACCGGGGAGCTGTTTTTT; CDR3 protein: CASSFQGANTGELFF
clone size: once; V gene: TRBV19; J gene: TRBJ2-2; D gene: .; CDR3 DNA: TGTGCCAGTAGTATAGCAGCGATGGCCGGGGAGCTGTTTTTT; CDR3 protein: CASSIAAMAGELFF
clone size: .; V gene: TRBV19; J gene: TRBJ2-7; D gene: .; CDR3 DNA: TGTGCCAGTAGTAACGTGTTCGGCTACGAGCAGTACTTC; CDR3 protein: CASSNVFGYEQYF
clone size: .; V gene: TRBV18; J gene: TRBJ2-7; D gene: TRBD2; CDR3 DNA: TGTGCCAGCTCACCACTTCGCGGGGGGTCCTACGAGCAGTACTTC; CDR3 protein: CASSPLRGGSYEQYF
clone size: .; V gene: TRBV28; J gene: TRBJ2-7; D gene: TRBD2; CDR3 DNA: TGTGCCAGCAGTTTAACTACCCTCAGCGGGAGCTACGAGCAGTACTTC; CDR3 protein: CASSLTTLSGSYEQYF
clone size: few; V gene: TRBV6-5; J gene: TRBJ2-7; D gene: TRBD1; CDR3 DNA: TGTGCCAGCAGTTACGGGACAGACTACGAGCAGTACTTC; CDR3 protein: CASSYGTDYEQYF
clone size: .; V gene: TRBV5-1; J gene: TRBJ2-1; D gene: .; CDR3 DNA: TGCGCCAGCAGCTGGAGCGGGTCTCGGAATGAGCAGTTCTTC; CDR3 protein: CASSWSGSRNEQFF
clone size: .; V gene: TRBV5-1; J gene: TRBJ2-2; D gene: .; CDR3 DNA: TGCGCCAGCAGCTTATGGAGCCCGGGGGAGCTGTTTTTT; CDR3 protein: CASSLWSPGELFF
clone size: .; V gene: TRBV6-1; J gene: TRBJ1-5; D gene: TRBD1; CDR3 DNA: TGTGCCAGCAGTGAAGACGTACAGGGGGTATTTTATAGCAATCAGCCCCAGCATTTT; CDR3 protein: CASSEDVQGVFYSNQPQHF
clone size: .; V gene: TRBV9; J gene: TRBJ2-1; D gene: .; CDR3 DNA: TGTGCCAGCAGCGAGGCCGGGTCCTACAATGAGCAGTTCTTC; CDR3 protein: CASSEAGSYNEQFF
clone size: few; V gene: TRBV30; J gene: TRBJ2-5; D gene: .; CDR3 DNA: TGTGCCTGGAGCGGGGGGCTCCAAGAGACCCAGTACTTC; CDR3 protein: CAWSGGLQETQYF
clone size: few; V gene: TRBV14; J gene: TRBJ1-2; D gene: .; CDR3 DNA: TGTGCCAGCAGCTCCCACTTGCGGGGAGGGTATGGCTACACCTTC; CDR3 protein: CASSSHLRGGYGYTF
clone size: .; V gene: TRBV11-2; J gene: TRBJ2-1; D gene: .; CDR3 DNA: TGTGCCAGCAGCTCCGGGGTGGTAGCGGTTACCTCCTACAATGAGCAGTTCTTC; CDR3 protein: CASSSGVVAVTSYNEQFF
clone size: few; V gene: TRBV7-2; J gene: TRBJ2-7; D gene: TRBD1; CDR3 DNA: TGTGCCAGCAGCTCCGGGACAGGCACCTACGAGCAGTACTTC; CDR3 protein: CASSSGTGTYEQYF
clone size: .; V gene: TRBV5-5; J gene: TRBJ2-7; D gene: TRBD1; CDR3 DNA: TGTGCCAGCAGCCGCTGGGACAGATACGAGCAGTACTTC; CDR3 protein: CASSRWDRYEQYF
clone size: .; V gene: TRBV7-2; J gene: TRBJ1-2; D gene: .; CDR3 DNA: TGTGCCAGCAGCTTACAGGGAAACTATGGCTACACCTTC; CDR3 protein: CASSLQGNYGYTF
clone size: .; V gene: TRBV5-4; J gene: TRBJ2-1; D gene: .; CDR3 DNA: TGTGCCAGCAGCCAAAGGGTTAGGGGGTCGGGTAACAATGAGCAGTTCTTC; CDR3 protein: CASSQRVRGSGNNEQFF
clone size: .; V gene: TRBV6-1; J gene: TRBJ2-5; D gene: .; CDR3 DNA: TGTGCCAGCAGAATCAGTCAAGAGACCCAGTACTTC; CDR3 protein: CASRISQETQYF
clone size: .; V gene: TRBV5-1; J gene: TRBJ2-3; D gene: TRBD2; CDR3 DNA: TGCGCCAGCAGCTTGGAGTTAATCCCCAGCGGGGGAACGGCAGATACGCAGTATTTT; CDR3 protein: CASSLELIPSGGTADTQYF
clone size: .; V gene: TRBV28; J gene: TRBJ2-5; D gene: TRBD1; CDR3 DNA: TGTGCCAGCAGGATAGGGGGCTCAACGGAGACCCAGTACTTC; CDR3 protein: CASRIGGSTETQYF
clone size: .; V gene: TRBV18; J gene: TRBJ1-1; D gene: TRBD1; CDR3 DNA: TGTGCCAGCTCACCACCGGGACAGGGTATTGTATGGAACACTGAAGCTTTCTTT; CDR3 protein: CASSPPGQGIVWNTEAFF
clone size: .; V gene: TRBV5-4; J gene: TRBJ2-7; D gene: .; CDR3 DNA: TGTGCCAGCAGCTTGCCCGGGGTGAGCTCCTACGAGCAGTACTTC; CDR3 protein: CASSLPGVSSYEQYF
clone size: .; V gene: TRBV2; J gene: TRBJ1-1; D gene: .; CDR3 DNA: TGTGCCAGCAGCTACTCTGGGGCAGGTGAAGCTTTCTTT; CDR3 protein: CASSYSGAGEAFF
clone size: once; V gene: TRBV25-1; J gene: TRBJ1-1; D gene: TRBD1; CDR3 DNA: TGTGCCACCAAGAAGACAGGGGGCGAAGCTTTCTTT; CDR3 protein: CATKKTGGEAFF